The 10 T cell receptor beta chains presented below share a single source sample, sequenced in a study of shared T cell receptors in the human thymus. Data came from immunoSEQ multiplex PCR; TCRdb stores just in-frame clones and leaves some out. The sample shows just under 550,000 clones, around three quarters of them seen only once. This sample also belongs to another study, concerning human thymus T cells.

The sequenced sample was thymocytes. The receptors shown here come from a boy younger than two with a congenital heart defect.

This sequence joins TRBV9 and TRBJ2-5; D perhaps matches TRBD1 (5 bases). CDR1 and CDR2 from the germline V gene are SGDLS and YYNGEE. The CDR3 covers 16 residues. Trimming took 0 bases from V and 0 from J, leaving 12 bases between them. The CDR3 nucleotides are TGTGCCAGCAGCGTAGAGGGCAGGGCCTACCAAGAGACCCAGTACTTC. Translation: CASSVEGRAYQETQYF.

This chain uses TRBV25-1 with TRBJ1-4; possibly TRBD1 for D (5 bases). Germline CDR1 MGHDK, CDR2 SYGVNS. Between the trimmed V and J ends, which lost 0 bases and 6 bases, there was a span of 14 bases. This CDR3 is 16 amino acids long. CDR3 residues: CASSEYPAGSDEKLFF. CDR3 coding DNA: TGTGCCAGCAGTGAATATCCGGCAGGGTCAGATGAAAAACTGTTTTTT. The full variable domain, with the rest looked up from reference TRBV25-1 and TRBJ1-4, is EADIYQTPRYLVIGTGKKITLECSQTMGHDKMYWYQQDPGMELHLIHYSYGVNSTEKGDLSSESTVSRIRTEHFPLTLESARPSHTSQYLCASSEYPAGSDEKLFFGSGTQLSVL.

V gene TRBV7-2 combines with J gene TRBJ2-2; a weak D match, TRBD1 (6 bases). This CDR3 comprises 16 residues. The ends were cut back, 5 bases at V and 0 bases at J, with 13 bases in the middle. The germline gives CDR1 SGHTA, CDR2 FQGNSA. CDR3 DNA sequence: TGTGCCAGCAGCCCCCGGGGACAAGCGAACACCGGGGAGCTGTTTTTT. Protein product: CASSPRGQANTGELFF.

The chain has TRBV28 and TRBJ2-1, with 9 bases lining up with TRBD2. Losses at the gene ends were 7 bases for V and 8 bases for J; bases not matched to a gene: 15. CDR3 length: 16 amino acids. CDR1 is MDHEN and CDR2 is SYDVKM in the germline V gene. CDR3 in amino acids: CASTGRTGTSTDEQFF. CDR3 nucleotide sequence: TGTGCCAGCACCGGAAGGACGGGGACTAGCACGGATGAGCAGTTCTTC.

This chain links TRBV19 with TRBJ1-1, with 7 bases matching TRBD1. This CDR3 comprises 15 residues. The V segment lost 6 bases and the J segment 7 bases; nucleotides outside the gene matches: 14. From germline, CDR1 is LNHDA and CDR2 SQIVND (reference sequence). CDR3 nucleotides: TGTGCCAGTAGCCGCCTCGGGTGGGACAGCCGTGAAGCTTTCTTT. It yields the protein CASSRLGWDSREAFF. Full variable domain (remainder filled in from reference TRBV19 and TRBJ1-1): DGGITQSPKYLFRKEGQNVTLSCEQNLNHDAMYWYRQDPGQGLRLIYYSQIVNDFQKGDIAEGYSVSREKKESFPLTVTSAQKNPTAFYLCASSRLGWDSREAFFGQGTRLTVV.

The gene calls are TRBV6-5 and TRBJ2-3; the match to TRBD1 covers 9 bases. Trimming at V came to 5 bases and at J to 0 bases, leaving 3 bases not matched to a gene. Germline-derived CDR1 and CDR2 are MNHEY and SVGAGI. The CDR3 extends over 15 amino acids. The CDR3 spells CASSQQGASTDTQYF. CDR3 nucleotide sequence: TGTGCCAGCAGTCAACAGGGGGCCAGCACAGATACGCAGTATTTT.

V and J are TRBV5-1 and TRBJ1-1, with D possibly TRBD1 on 5 matching bases. The CDR3 contains 14 residues. V was shortened by 2 bases and J by 3 bases, with 11 bases between the two germline ends. The germline V gene encodes CDR1 SGHRS and CDR2 YFSETQ. The CDR3 nucleotides read TGCGCCAGCAGCTTACATCGGGGGGACACTGAAGCTTTCTTT. Translating gives CASSLHRGDTEAFF.

V is TRBV9 and J is TRBJ1-3; D is possibly TRBD1 (5 bases). CDR3 length: 15 residues. V lost 5 bases and J lost 6, with 18 bases in between. The germline V gene has CDR1 SGDLS and CDR2 YYNGEE. CDR3 nucleotides: TGTGCCAGCAGTGGTCCGGGAGGGGCGGCAAACACCATATATTTT. Amino acid sequence: CASSGPGGAANTIYF.

This chain links TRBV6-7 with TRBJ2-7; the D is unclear. TRBV6-7 qualifies as an ORF whose function is uncertain. The CDR3 extends over 15 amino acids. Deletions cut 0 bases from V and 6 bases from J, with 15 bases between. CDR3 region: CASSYSNPVPLEQYF. The CDR3 coding sequence is TGTGCCAGCAGTTACTCGAATCCGGTTCCCCTCGAGCAGTACTTC.

The J gene is TRBJ2-2, the V gene TRBV30, with D perhaps matching TRBD2 (6 bases). The length of the CDR3 is 19 residues. The germline V gene encodes CDR1 GTSNPN and CDR2 SVGIG (reference sequence). V lost 2 bases, J lost 9 bases, and 31 bases lay in between. For the CDR3, the DNA is TGTGCCTGGAGTACAACTACTAGCCCGACTAGTGGGAGTGGGTGGGAGCTGTTTTTT. Translated: CAWSTTTSPTSGSGWELFF. Looking up the rest from reference TRBV30 and TRBJ2-2 gives the full variable domain: SQTIHQWPATLVQPVGSPLSLECTVEGTSNPNLYWYRQAAGRGLQLLFYSVGIGQISSEVPQNLSASRPQDRQFILSSKKLLLSDSGFYLCAWSTTTSPTSGSGWELFFGEGSRLTVL.